Sequencing of this T cell receptor beta chain was carried out in a study of response to subunit inactivated influenza vaccine. Study-wide results and caveats: After each seasonal influenza vaccination, few new T cells are recruited, the authors suggested.

A single record per CDR3 protein comes from TCRdb applying MiXCR to the RT-PCR reads. The top ten hold 10% of the sample, which has 250,000 to 350,000 distinct CDR3 sequences, approximately 21% seen once. This CDR3 comprises 14 residues. After removal of 1 base from V and 5 bases from J, the junction contained 1 base not matched to a gene. Germline CDR1 reads LGHNA; CDR2 reads YSLEER. Of note for this clonotype: Its antigen is still unknown.

The sample was PBMCs from blood, taken roughly 20 months after vaccination. The rearrangement joins TRBV4-3 to TRBJ2-5; 10 bases fit TRBD2. This TCR was sampled from a man between 50 and 69 years old who received an inactivated influenza vaccine. In DNA, the CDR3 is TGCGCCAGCAGCCAAGCTAGCGGGGGTGAGACCCAGTACTTC. Residues: CASSQASGGETQYF.